One and the same sample provided the 11 T cell receptor beta chains below, sequenced in a study of blood T cell repertoires in COVID-19. The table came from immunoSEQ multiplex PCR; TCRdb's copy has only in-frame clones and leaves some out. The sample holds some 94,000 clones, 87% seen once. Sequenced sample: peripheral blood. These receptors originate from a woman aged 55-69 years with COVID-19, enrolled during active disease.

The V gene is TRBV19, the J gene TRBJ1-5; D gene unclear. V lost 6 bases and J lost 0, with 9 bases in between. CDR1 LNHDA and CDR2 SQIVND come from the germline V gene (reference sequence). This CDR3 is built from 14 residues. DNA for the CDR3: TGTGCCAGTAGGTCAGACTATAGCAATCAGCCCCAGCATTTT. This gives the protein CASRSDYSNQPQHF.

The chain combines TRBV7-9 with TRBJ2-5, with 10 bases aligning to TRBD1. The germline CDR1 and CDR2 sequences are SEHNR and FQNEAQ (reference sequence). V lost 4 bases, J lost 5 bases, and 4 bases stayed unmatched. The CDR3 is made up of 14 amino acids. The CDR3 reads CASSSGTGEETQYF. The DNA of the CDR3 is TGTGCCAGCAGCTCCGGGACAGGGGAGGAGACCCAGTACTTC.

This chain connects TRBV6-5 to TRBJ2-3; 9 nucleotides align to TRBD2. J was trimmed by 4 bases and V by 8 bases; bases with no gene match: 10. This CDR3 has 15 residues. Germline V CDR1 and CDR2: MNHEY, SVGAGI. The CDR3, as DNA: TGTGCCAGCCCTGGACTAGCGTCCAGGTCAGATACGCAGTATTTT. Encoded protein: CASPGLASRSDTQYF.

The chain uses TRBV30 and TRBJ2-5; D is perhaps TRBD1 (6 bases). This CDR3 contains 14 residues. Looked up from germline, CDR1 is GTSNPN and CDR2 is SVGIG (reference sequence). V was cut by 1 base and J by 1 base, with 10 bases left in between. CDR3 in amino acids: CAWSGGHLQETQYF. The CDR3 DNA reads as TGTGCCTGGAGTGGGGGACACCTCCAAGAGACCCAGTACTTC. The full variable domain, completed using reference TRBV30 and TRBJ2-5, is SQTIHQWPATLVQPVGSPLSLECTVEGTSNPNLYWYRQAAGRGLQLLFYSVGIGQISSEVPQNLSASRPQDRQFILSSKKLLLSDSGFYLCAWSGGHLQETQYFGPGTRLLVL.

This clone appeared a few times. V usage is TRBV3-1 (or the pseudogene TRBV3-2) and J usage is TRBJ1-1, with D maybe TRBD1 (6 bases). The CDR3 covers 11 residues. The ends were cut back, 9 bases at V and 4 bases at J, with 9 bases in the middle. CDR1 is LGHDT, CDR2 YNNKEL, per germline (reference sequence). CDR3 in amino acids: CASTGLTEAFF. For the CDR3, the DNA is TGTGCCAGTACAGGGCTCACTGAAGCTTTCTTT.

V is TRBV6-5 and J is TRBJ1-2, with 10 bases identical to TRBD1. Trimming removed 5 bases from V and 6 bases from J; junction bases left unmatched: 9. The CDR3 has 15 amino acids. Per germline, CDR1 MNHEY and CDR2 SVGAGI. Here the CDR3 reads CASSQTGGGWDGYTF. The DNA for the CDR3 is TGTGCCAGCAGTCAGACAGGGGGCGGCTGGGATGGCTACACCTTC.

This clone was counted once. V gene TRBV5-6 combines with J gene TRBJ1-1; no reliable D call. This CDR3 is built from 16 residues. Germline CDR1 is SGHDT and CDR2 is YYEEEE. V was clipped by 1 base and J by 1 base, with 14 bases between them. In DNA, the CDR3 is TGTGCCAGCAGCTTGAATGGTTTTGGGCGGAACACTGAAGCTTTCTTT. Its protein product is CASSLNGFGRNTEAFF.

This chain uses TRBV27 with TRBJ2-2; the D gene is possibly TRBD1 (6 bases). CDR1 is MNHEY, CDR2 SMNVEV, per germline (reference sequence). The CDR3 totals 15 residues. Trimming stripped 6 bases from V and 6 bases from J, with 17 bases between. CDR3 nucleotides: TGTGCCAGCAGACTGGGACACGGAGTCCCCGGGGAGCTGTTTTTT. This translates into CASRLGHGVPGELFF.

This sequence joins TRBV25-1 and TRBJ2-3; 7 bases map to TRBD2. Trimming took 5 bases from V and 6 from J; bases not matched to a gene: 5. There are 13 residues in the CDR3. Germline V lookup: CDR1 MGHDK, CDR2 SYGVNS. The CDR3 reads CASSKLASDTQYF. DNA of the CDR3: TGTGCCAGCAGTAAACTAGCGAGTGATACGCAGTATTTT.

To note about this clone: One end of the junction does not line up with germline, which may come from a read error. The chain uses TRBV18 and TRBJ2-4, with D tentatively TRBD2 (6 bases). Germline loops: CDR1 KGHSH, CDR2 LQKENI. The CDR3 sequence is 14 residues long. DNA of the CDR3: TGTGCCAGCTCACCTGGGACTGCCAACAACATTCAGTACTTC. Translated: CASSPGTANNIQYF.

This sequence joins TRBV5-1 and TRBJ1-1; TRBD1 matches 7 bases. V was pared by 3 bases and J by 1 base, with 3 bases of the junction left unmatched. Germline V gene data show CDR1 as SGHRS and CDR2 as YFSETQ. CDR3 length equals 14 residues. CDR3 bases: TGCGCCAGCAGCTCACGGACAGGGAACACTGAAGCTTTCTTT. Protein: CASSSRTGNTEAFF.